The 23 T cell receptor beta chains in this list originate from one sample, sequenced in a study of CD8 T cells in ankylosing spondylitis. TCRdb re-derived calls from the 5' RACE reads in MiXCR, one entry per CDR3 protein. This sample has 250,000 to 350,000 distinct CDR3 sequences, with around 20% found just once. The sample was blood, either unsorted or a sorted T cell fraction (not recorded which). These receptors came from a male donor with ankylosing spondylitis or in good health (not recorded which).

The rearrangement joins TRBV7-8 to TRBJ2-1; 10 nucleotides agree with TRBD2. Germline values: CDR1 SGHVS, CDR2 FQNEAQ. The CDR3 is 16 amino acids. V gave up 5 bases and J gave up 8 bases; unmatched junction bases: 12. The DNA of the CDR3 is TGTGCCAGCAGCCTATCGTCTAGCGGGAGCCCCCATGAGCAGTTCTTC. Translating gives CASSLSSSGSPHEQFF.

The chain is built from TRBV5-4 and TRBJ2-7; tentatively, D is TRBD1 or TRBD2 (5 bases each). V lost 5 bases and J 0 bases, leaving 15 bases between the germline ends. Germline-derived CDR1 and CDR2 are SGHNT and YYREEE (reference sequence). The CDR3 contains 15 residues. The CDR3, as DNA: TGTGCCAGCAGTTTCGACGGGGACCGCTCCTACGAGCAGTACGTC. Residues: CASSFDGDRSYEQYV.

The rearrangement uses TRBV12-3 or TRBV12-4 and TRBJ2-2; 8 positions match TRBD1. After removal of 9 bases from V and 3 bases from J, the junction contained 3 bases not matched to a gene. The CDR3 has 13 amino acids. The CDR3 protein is CASHRGDTGELFF. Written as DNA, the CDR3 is TGTGCCAGTCACAGGGGGGACACCGGGGAGCTGTTTTTT.

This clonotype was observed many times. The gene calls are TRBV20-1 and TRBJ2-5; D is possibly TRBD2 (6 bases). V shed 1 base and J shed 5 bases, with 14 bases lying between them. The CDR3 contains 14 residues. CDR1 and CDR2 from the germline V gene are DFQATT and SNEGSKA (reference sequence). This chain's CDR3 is CSARGGDHWETQYF. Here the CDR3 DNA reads TGCAGTGCTAGAGGCGGGGATCACTGGGAGACCCAGTACTTC.

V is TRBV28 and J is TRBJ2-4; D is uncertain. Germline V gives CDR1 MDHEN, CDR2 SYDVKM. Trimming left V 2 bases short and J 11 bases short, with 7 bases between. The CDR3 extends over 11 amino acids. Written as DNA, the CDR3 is TGTGCCAGCAGTTTAGTGGGTGTTCAGTACTTC. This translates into CASSLVGVQYF.

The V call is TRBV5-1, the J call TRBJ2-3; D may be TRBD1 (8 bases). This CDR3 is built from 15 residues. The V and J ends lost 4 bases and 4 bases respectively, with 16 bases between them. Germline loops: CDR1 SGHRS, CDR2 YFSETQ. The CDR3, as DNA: TGCGCCAGCAGCGGAACAGGGGGAGGGGCAGATACGCAGTATTTT. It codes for CASSGTGGGADTQYF.

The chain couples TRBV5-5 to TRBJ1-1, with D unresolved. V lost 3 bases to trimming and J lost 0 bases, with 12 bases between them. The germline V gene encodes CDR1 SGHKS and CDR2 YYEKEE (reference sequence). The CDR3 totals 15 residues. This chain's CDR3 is CASSSLSGMNTEAFF. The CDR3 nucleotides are TGTGCCAGCAGCTCCCTATCAGGCATGAACACTGAAGCTTTCTTT.

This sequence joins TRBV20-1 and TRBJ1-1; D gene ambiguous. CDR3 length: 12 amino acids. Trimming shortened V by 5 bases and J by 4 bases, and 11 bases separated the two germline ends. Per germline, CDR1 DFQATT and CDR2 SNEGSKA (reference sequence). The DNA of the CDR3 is TGCAGTGCTGGGTCCCCTGCCACTGAAGCTTTCTTT. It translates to CSAGSPATEAFF.

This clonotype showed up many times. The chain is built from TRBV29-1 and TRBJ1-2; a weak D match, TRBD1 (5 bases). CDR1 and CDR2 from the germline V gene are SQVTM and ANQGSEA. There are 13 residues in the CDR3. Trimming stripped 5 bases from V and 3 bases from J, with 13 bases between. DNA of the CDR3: TGCAGCGTTCTGACGGGGGGATACTATGGCTACACCTTC. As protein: CSVLTGGYYGYTF.

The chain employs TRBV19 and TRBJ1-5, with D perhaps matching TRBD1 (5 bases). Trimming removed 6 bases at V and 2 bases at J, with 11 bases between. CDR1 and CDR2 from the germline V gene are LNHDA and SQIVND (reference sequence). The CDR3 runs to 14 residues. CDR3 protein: CASRWGVGNQPQHF. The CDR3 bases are TGTGCCAGTAGGTGGGGGGTCGGCAATCAGCCCCAGCATTTT.

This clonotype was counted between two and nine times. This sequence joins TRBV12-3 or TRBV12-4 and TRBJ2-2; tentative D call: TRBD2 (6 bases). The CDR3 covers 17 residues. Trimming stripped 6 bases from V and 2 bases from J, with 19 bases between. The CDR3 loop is CASRHSLANANTGELFF. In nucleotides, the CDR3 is TGTGCCAGCAGGCATTCTCTAGCGAATGCTAACACCGGGGAGCTGTTTTTT.

CDR3 bases: TGTGCCAGCAGCCGAGACCTCTCACGGGGGCTCAGTTCGGGAAACACCATATATTTT. Residues: CASSRDLSRGLSSGNTIYF. The chain links TRBV4-2 to TRBJ1-3; D may be TRBD1 (6 bases). Between the trimmed V and J ends, which lost 4 bases and 4 bases, there was a span of 26 bases. CDR1 and CDR2 from the germline V gene are LGHNA and YNFKEQ. CDR3 length: 19 residues.

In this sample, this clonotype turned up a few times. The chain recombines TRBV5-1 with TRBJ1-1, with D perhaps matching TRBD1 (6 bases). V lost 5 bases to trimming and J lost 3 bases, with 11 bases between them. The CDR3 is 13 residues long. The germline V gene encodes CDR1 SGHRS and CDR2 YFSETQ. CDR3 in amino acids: CASRPGVDTEAFF. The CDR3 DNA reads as TGCGCCAGCAGACCAGGGGTGGACACTGAAGCTTTCTTT.

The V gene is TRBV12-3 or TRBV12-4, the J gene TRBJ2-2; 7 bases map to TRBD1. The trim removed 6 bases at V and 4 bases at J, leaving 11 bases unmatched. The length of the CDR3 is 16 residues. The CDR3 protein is CASRGDRALTTGELFF. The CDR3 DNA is TGTGCCAGCAGGGGCGACAGGGCCTTGACCACCGGGGAGCTGTTTTTT.

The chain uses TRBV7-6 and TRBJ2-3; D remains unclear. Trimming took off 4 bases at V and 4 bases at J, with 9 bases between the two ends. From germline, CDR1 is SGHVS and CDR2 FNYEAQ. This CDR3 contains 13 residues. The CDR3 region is CASSSRRADTQYF. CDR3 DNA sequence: TGTGCCAGCAGCTCGAGGAGAGCAGATACGCAGTATTTT.

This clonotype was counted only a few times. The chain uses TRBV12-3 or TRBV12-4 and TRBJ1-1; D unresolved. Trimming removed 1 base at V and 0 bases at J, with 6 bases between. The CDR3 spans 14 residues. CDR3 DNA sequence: TGTGCCAGCAGTTTAGACGTCCTGAACACTGAAGCTTTCTTT. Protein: CASSLDVLNTEAFF.

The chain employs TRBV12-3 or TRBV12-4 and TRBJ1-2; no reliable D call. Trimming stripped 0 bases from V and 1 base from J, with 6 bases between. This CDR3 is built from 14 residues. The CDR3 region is CASSLAQVNYGYTF. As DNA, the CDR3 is TGTGCCAGCAGTTTAGCGCAGGTTAACTATGGCTACACCTTC.

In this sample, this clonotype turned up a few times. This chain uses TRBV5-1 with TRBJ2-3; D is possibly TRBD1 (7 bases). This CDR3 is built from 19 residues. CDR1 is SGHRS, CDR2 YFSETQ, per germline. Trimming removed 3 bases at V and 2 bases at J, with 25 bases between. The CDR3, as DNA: TGCGCCAGCAGCTCCGTGGCAGGGGGGCTGCTCGGGAACACAGATACGCAGTATTTT. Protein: CASSSVAGGLLGNTDTQYF.

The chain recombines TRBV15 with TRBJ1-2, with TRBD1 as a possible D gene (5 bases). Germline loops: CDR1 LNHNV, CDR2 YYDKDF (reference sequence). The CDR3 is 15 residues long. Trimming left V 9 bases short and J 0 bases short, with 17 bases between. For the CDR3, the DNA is TGTGCCACAGGGGCCGGTGGCAGCTCTAACTATGGCTACACCTTC. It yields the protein CATGAGGSSNYGYTF.

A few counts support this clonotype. In nucleotides, the CDR3 is TGTGCCTGGAGTTCGGCCACCCTCAGGGGATCGCAGTATTTT. This encodes CAWSSATLRGSQYF. The rearrangement links TRBV30 to TRBJ2-3, with D possibly TRBD1 on 6 matching bases. CDR1 is GTSNPN and CDR2 is SVGIG in the germline V gene (reference sequence). V was trimmed by 2 bases and J by 10 bases, leaving 19 bases between them. This CDR3 comprises 14 residues.

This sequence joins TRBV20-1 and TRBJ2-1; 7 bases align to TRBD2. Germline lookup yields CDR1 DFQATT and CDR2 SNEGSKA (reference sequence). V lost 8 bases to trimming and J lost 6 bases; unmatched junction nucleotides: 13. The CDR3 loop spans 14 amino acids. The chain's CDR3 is CSPYGGGLFNEQFF. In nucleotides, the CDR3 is TGCAGTCCCTATGGGGGGGGACTGTTCAATGAGCAGTTCTTC.

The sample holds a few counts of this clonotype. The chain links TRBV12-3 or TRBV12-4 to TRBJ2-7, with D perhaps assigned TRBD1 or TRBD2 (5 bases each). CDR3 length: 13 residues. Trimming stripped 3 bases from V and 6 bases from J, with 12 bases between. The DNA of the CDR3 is TGTGCCAGCAGTTTTTCCGGGACCGGCGAGCAGTACGTC. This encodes CASSFSGTGEQYV.

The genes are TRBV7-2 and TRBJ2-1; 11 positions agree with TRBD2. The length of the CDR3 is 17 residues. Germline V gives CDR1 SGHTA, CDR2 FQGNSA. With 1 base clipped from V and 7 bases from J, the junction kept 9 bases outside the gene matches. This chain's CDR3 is CASSLVAIAGGSNEQFF. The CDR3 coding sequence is TGTGCCAGCAGCTTAGTAGCGATAGCGGGGGGGTCGAATGAGCAGTTCTTC. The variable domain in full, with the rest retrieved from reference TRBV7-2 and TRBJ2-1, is GAGVSQSPSNKVTEKGKDVELRCDPISGHTALYWYRQSLGQGLEFLIYFQGNSAPDKSGLPSDRFSAERTGGSVSTLTIQRTQQEDSAVYLCASSLVAIAGGSNEQFFGPGTRLTVL.